The 29 T cell receptor beta chains below all came from one sample that was sequenced in a study of control samples from healthy donors and cancer patients. This table comes from immunoSEQ multiplex PCR, and its TCRdb copy is limited to in-frame clones, with some not included. The sample yields around 150,000 clones, 85% to 90% seen once. Sequencing was carried out using blood. The receptors shown here come from a man in his thirties or forties in good health.

CDR3 nucleotide sequence: TGTGCCAGTAGTACCCACTATGGCTACACCTTC. Encoded protein: CASSTHYGYTF. The chain recombines TRBV19 with TRBJ1-2; no reliable D call. Germline CDR1 and CDR2: LNHDA and SQIVND (reference sequence). Trimming shortened V by 4 bases and J by 3 bases, and 3 bases separated the two germline ends. CDR3 length: 11 amino acids.

In DNA, the CDR3 is TGTGCCAGCGGGACAGGGATAGGCCTGAACACTGAAGCTTTCTTT. Protein: CASGTGIGLNTEAFF. The J gene is TRBJ1-1, the V gene TRBV27; 9 bases fit TRBD1. Germline V CDR1 and CDR2: MNHEY, SMNVEV (reference sequence). CDR3 length: 15 amino acids. V was clipped by 8 bases and J by 0 bases; unmatched bases: 7.

V and J are TRBV7-2 and TRBJ2-1, with D tentatively TRBD2 (5 bases). The ends were cut back, 2 bases at V and 1 base at J, with 9 bases in the middle. This CDR3 has 15 residues. Germline loops: CDR1 SGHTA, CDR2 FQGNSA. The CDR3 here is CASSLSGNSYNEQFF. The CDR3 coding sequence is TGTGCCAGCAGCTTAAGCGGTAATTCCTACAATGAGCAGTTCTTC.

The J gene is TRBJ1-3, the V gene TRBV15; D may be TRBD1 (5 bases). Trimming stripped 0 bases from V and 0 bases from J, with 12 bases between. In germline, CDR1 is LNHNV, CDR2 YYDKDF (reference sequence). The CDR3 runs to 17 residues. CDR3 nucleotide sequence: TGTGCCACCAGCAGAGATCGAGGGGCCACCTCTGGAAACACCATATATTTT. Its translation: CATSRDRGATSGNTIYF.

This chain connects TRBV3-1 (or the pseudogene TRBV3-2) to TRBJ2-4; no clear D. There are 15 residues in the CDR3. The V and J ends lost 0 bases and 3 bases respectively, with 9 bases between them. The germline V gene has CDR1 LGHDT and CDR2 YNNKEL (reference sequence). The CDR3 bases are TGTGCCAGCAGCCAAGAAGGAAGCAGCAAAAACATTCAGTACTTC. It codes for CASSQEGSSKNIQYF.

This clone was picked up one time. The gene calls are TRBV4-2 and TRBJ2-7, with TRBD2 identical over 9 bases. The V segment lost 6 bases and the J segment 5 bases; nucleotides outside the gene matches: 8. The CDR3 contains 14 residues. Germline values: CDR1 LGHNA, CDR2 YNFKEQ. The CDR3 DNA follows: TGTGCCAGCAGTCCCCGCAGCGGGAGGAACGAGCAGTACTTC. Amino acids: CASSPRSGRNEQYF.

The V and J genes are TRBV19 and TRBJ1-1; maybe TRBD1 (5 bases). This CDR3 is built from 14 residues. CDR1 and CDR2 (germline): LNHDA, SQIVND (reference sequence). V lost 3 bases to trimming and J lost 1 base, with 9 bases between them. CDR3 in DNA: TGTGCCAGTAGTATCTCGACAGAGAACACTGAAGCTTTCTTT. Amino acid sequence: CASSISTENTEAFF.

The CDR3 loop is CASSQDLRGPGELFF. The CDR3 coding sequence is TGCGCCAGCAGCCAAGATCTACGGGGACCCGGGGAGCTGTTTTTT. The V and J genes are TRBV4-1 and TRBJ2-2; D may correspond to TRBD1 or TRBD2 (5 bases each). The CDR3 has 15 amino acids. Germline V gene data show CDR1 as MGHRA and CDR2 as YSYEKL. V lost 0 bases and J 6 bases, leaving 11 bases between the germline ends.

The chain employs TRBV29-1 and TRBJ1-1; D not resolved. V dropped 5 bases and J dropped 4 bases, with 17 bases sitting between them. Germline CDR1 is SQVTM and CDR2 is ANQGSEA. The CDR3 is 14 residues long. This chain's CDR3 is CSVYSRTSGTEAFF. The CDR3 nucleotides are TGCAGCGTTTATTCACGTACCTCTGGCACTGAAGCTTTCTTT.

The genes are TRBV12-3 or TRBV12-4 and TRBJ1-6; D may be TRBD1 (6 bases). V lost 1 base and J 8 bases, leaving 6 bases between the germline ends. The CDR3 covers 13 residues. CDR3 DNA sequence: TGTGCCAGCAGTTTAGAGGGGGATTCACCCCTCCACTTT. Its protein is CASSLEGDSPLHF.

A single count supports this clone. This chain uses TRBV6-5 with TRBJ2-3, with TRBD1 matching over 8 bases. CDR1 is MNHEY and CDR2 is SVGAGI in the germline V gene. The CDR3 runs to 15 residues. V dropped 6 bases and J dropped 3; count of bases not matched to a gene: 8. CDR3 region: CASRGQAVGTDTQYF. CDR3 DNA: TGTGCCAGCAGGGGACAGGCCGTAGGGACAGATACGCAGTATTTT.

The chain uses TRBV6-5 and TRBJ2-1; D ambiguous. V was cut by 4 bases and J by 9 bases, with 10 bases left in between. CDR1 MNHEY and CDR2 SVGAGI come from the germline V gene. This CDR3 contains 12 residues. Here the CDR3 reads CASSLGLSEQFF. The CDR3 DNA reads as TGTGCCAGCAGTTTGGGCCTGAGTGAGCAGTTCTTC.

CDR3 DNA: TGTGCCAGCAGTTTAAACAGCGGCGGCTACACCTTC. Translated: CASSLNSGGYTF. The V call is TRBV28, the J call TRBJ1-2; unclear D gene. The CDR3 sequence is 12 residues long. The V end was cut by 2 bases, the J end by 8 bases, with 9 bases between. Germline loops: CDR1 MDHEN, CDR2 SYDVKM.

The chain carries TRBV9 and TRBJ2-3; 8 positions agree with TRBD2. Germline CDR1 reads SGDLS; CDR2 reads YYNGEE. The V segment lost 4 bases and the J segment 5 bases; nucleotides outside the gene matches: 3. CDR3 length: 13 residues. The CDR3 here is CASSSGGGDTQYF. Here the CDR3 DNA reads TGTGCCAGCAGCTCGGGAGGGGGAGATACGCAGTATTTT.

The V call is TRBV27, the J call TRBJ1-2; 7 bases are a match to TRBD1. Trimming at V came to 5 bases and at J to 4 bases, leaving 16 bases not matched to a gene. The V gene's germline CDR1 is MNHEY and CDR2 SMNVEV (reference sequence). The CDR3 is 17 residues long. The CDR3 region has the DNA TGTGCCAGCAGTAGCCGGGACAGACTCTTACCTTCCTATGGCTACACCTTC. Translating it yields CASSSRDRLLPSYGYTF.

This chain links TRBV19 with TRBJ2-6; D perhaps matches TRBD2 (5 bases). CDR1 LNHDA and CDR2 SQIVND come from the germline V gene (reference sequence). CDR3 length: 17 residues. V was trimmed by 4 bases and J by 3 bases, leaving 16 bases between them. CDR3 DNA sequence: TGTGCCAGTAGTAGACTTAGGGTAGGAGGTGGGGCCAACGTCCTGACTTTC. It codes for CASSRLRVGGGANVLTF.

This sequence joins TRBV19 and TRBJ2-1; D gene ambiguous. The CDR3 totals 18 residues. With 5 bases removed from V and 1 base from J, the gap between germline ends came to 21 bases. CDR1 and CDR2 from the germline V gene are LNHDA and SQIVND (reference sequence). CDR3 bases: TGTGCCAGTAGTCCATCCCCGGACGGTGATAGGTCCTACAATGAGCAGTTCTTC. It encodes CASSPSPDGDRSYNEQFF.

This chain links TRBV3-1 (or the pseudogene TRBV3-2) with TRBJ2-2; 8 nucleotides align to TRBD2. The germline CDR1 and CDR2 sequences are LGHDT and YNNKEL (reference sequence). The trim removed 0 bases at V and 5 bases at J, leaving 5 bases unmatched. This CDR3 has 16 residues. CDR3 protein: CASSQEPGGSTGELFF. The CDR3 region has the DNA TGTGCCAGCAGCCAAGAGCCGGGGGGGTCGACCGGGGAGCTGTTTTTT.

The genes are TRBV7-3 and TRBJ2-2; D perhaps matches TRBD2 (6 bases). The germline CDR1 and CDR2 sequences are SGHTA and FQGTGA. V was shortened by 3 bases and J by 4 bases, with 12 bases between the two germline ends. The CDR3 loop spans 15 amino acids. CDR3 coding DNA: TGTGCCAGCAGCTTCATGGGAGCGGGCACCGGGGAGCTGTTTTTT. It specifies CASSFMGAGTGELFF.

CDR3 nucleotide sequence: TGTGCCAGCAGTTTAGAGGACAGGGAAGTATCTGGCTACACCTTC. Its translation is CASSLEDREVSGYTF. The chain links TRBV28 to TRBJ1-2; 8 bases are a match to TRBD1. CDR3 size: 15 residues. Germline trimming cut 2 bases from V and 7 bases from J; bases unmatched to any gene: 9. In germline, CDR1 is MDHEN, CDR2 SYDVKM.

This rearrangement joins TRBV7-9 to TRBJ2-1; D might be TRBD1 or TRBD2, each matching 5 bases. Germline CDR1 is SEHNR and CDR2 is FQNEAQ (reference sequence). V gave up 5 bases and J gave up 9 bases, with 14 bases separating them. The CDR3 runs 13 residues. Here the CDR3 reads CASSLIRGTEQFF. The CDR3 DNA sequence: TGTGCCAGCAGCCTGATTCGAGGGACTGAGCAGTTCTTC.

The genes are TRBV2 and TRBJ2-3; D is possibly TRBD2 (5 bases). Trimming shortened V by 6 bases and J by 0 bases, and 13 bases separated the two germline ends. Germline V CDR1 and CDR2: SNHLY, FYNNEI. The CDR3 spans 15 residues. The CDR3 nucleotides read TGTGCCAGCAGGAGGGCCATACTAAGCACAGATACGCAGTATTTT. This encodes CASRRAILSTDTQYF.

V gene TRBV6-2 or TRBV6-3 combines with J gene TRBJ2-7; 11 bases are shared with TRBD2. In germline, CDR1 is MNHEY, CDR2 SVGEGT. The V gene end was trimmed by 5 bases and the J gene end by 11 bases; junction bases not matched to a gene: 11. The CDR3 runs 14 residues. CDR3 region: CASSTGTSGLKEYF. The CDR3 nucleotides read TGTGCCAGCAGTACCGGGACTAGCGGACTCAAGGAGTACTTC.

This chain links TRBV25-1 with TRBJ1-4; the D gene is possibly TRBD1 (6 bases). The germline gives CDR1 MGHDK, CDR2 SYGVNS. The V and J ends lost 7 bases and 8 bases respectively, with 11 bases between them. The CDR3 has 12 residues. The CDR3 protein is CASTEGEEKLFF. CDR3 coding DNA: TGTGCCAGCACTGAGGGGGAGGAAAAACTGTTTTTT.

DNA of the CDR3: TGTGCCTGGAGCGCAACCCGGGTCCACAATGAGCAGTTCTTC. It yields the protein CAWSATRVHNEQFF. The chain uses TRBV30 and TRBJ2-1; no definite D call. V lost 3 bases, J lost 5 bases, and 14 bases lay in between. The CDR3 extends over 14 amino acids. Germline assignment: CDR1 GTSNPN and CDR2 SVGIG (reference sequence).

The genes are TRBV28 and TRBJ2-3; TRBD1 matches at 8 bases. The germline CDR1 and CDR2 sequences are MDHEN and SYDVKM. The CDR3 spans 20 residues. Unmatched junction bases numbered 21, after V lost 5 bases and J lost 2 bases. CDR3 in amino acids: CASSPPRAGTGSVYTDTQYF. The CDR3, as DNA: TGTGCCAGCAGTCCTCCTCGTGCCGGGACAGGATCGGTTTACACAGATACGCAGTATTTT.

This clone was counted a single time. CDR3 residues: CAGRTTSGPPDTQYF. The CDR3 region has the DNA TGTGCCGGACGGACGACTAGCGGTCCCCCAGATACGCAGTATTTT. This chain uses TRBV12-1 with TRBJ2-3; TRBD2, the table's D call, was not compared with the DNA. TRBV12-1 is a pseudogene. The CDR3 length is 15 residues.

This clone was seen only once. The V and J genes are TRBV2 and TRBJ1-4; 12 bases are shared with TRBD1. CDR3 length equals 17 residues. V lost 8 bases and J lost 3; bases outside the gene matches: 10. Germline assignment: CDR1 SNHLY and CDR2 FYNNEI. CDR3 coding DNA: TGTGCCAGCTTGACTAGGGACAGGGGGCTTTCTAATGAAAAACTGTTTTTT. It translates to CASLTRDRGLSNEKLFF.

This rearrangement joins TRBV19 to TRBJ1-2; no clear D. Germline values: CDR1 LNHDA, CDR2 SQIVND (reference sequence). The CDR3 is 12 residues long. V was clipped by 5 bases and J by 1 base, with 5 bases between them. CDR3 amino acids: CASSPNNYGYTF. CDR3 coding DNA: TGTGCCAGTAGTCCGAATAACTATGGCTACACCTTC.